This T cell receptor (beta chain) emerged from a study of blood T cell repertoires in COVID-19. On the study more broadly: Material from acute and convalescent COVID-19 was sourced from the United States, Italy and Spain. PBMCs, B-cell-depleted T cells, or T cells provided the cDNA or gDNA that made up the material.

Authors' analysis steps: Nucleated cell number was recorded as an estimate derived from reference gene primer amplification. TCRdb's table, derived via immunoSEQ multiplex PCR, lists solely in-frame clones and lacks some. V and J calls and clone size follow that table, whereas D and trimming were derived from the DNA. The table includes approximately 110,000 clones, around 79% detected once. The CDR3 runs 15 residues. Germline V gene lookup returns CDR1 SGHDT and CDR2 YYEEEE. V dropped 7 bases and J dropped 0 bases, with 15 bases sitting between them. V is TRBV5-6 and J is TRBJ2-3; TRBD1 might be the D (5 bases). The sample was peripheral blood. The sequence was collected from a man in his 70s with active or convalescent COVID-19. CDR3 in DNA: TGTGCCAGCTCTCCCCAGGGTAGTAGCACAGATACGCAGTATTTT. Amino acid sequence: CASSPQGSSTDTQYF.